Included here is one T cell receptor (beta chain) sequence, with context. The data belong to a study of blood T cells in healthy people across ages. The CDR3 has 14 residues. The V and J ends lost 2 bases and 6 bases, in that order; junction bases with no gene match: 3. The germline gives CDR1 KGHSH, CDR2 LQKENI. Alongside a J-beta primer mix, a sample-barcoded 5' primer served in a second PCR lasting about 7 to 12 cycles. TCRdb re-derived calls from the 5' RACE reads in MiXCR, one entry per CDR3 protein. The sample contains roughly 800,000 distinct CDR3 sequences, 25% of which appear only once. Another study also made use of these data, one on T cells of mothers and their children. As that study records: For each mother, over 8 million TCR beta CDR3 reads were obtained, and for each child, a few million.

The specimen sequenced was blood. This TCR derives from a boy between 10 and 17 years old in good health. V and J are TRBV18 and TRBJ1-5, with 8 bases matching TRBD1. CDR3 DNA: TGTGCCAGCTCACCAAATACAGGGGGTCAGCCCCAGCATTTT. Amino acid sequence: CASSPNTGGQPQHF.